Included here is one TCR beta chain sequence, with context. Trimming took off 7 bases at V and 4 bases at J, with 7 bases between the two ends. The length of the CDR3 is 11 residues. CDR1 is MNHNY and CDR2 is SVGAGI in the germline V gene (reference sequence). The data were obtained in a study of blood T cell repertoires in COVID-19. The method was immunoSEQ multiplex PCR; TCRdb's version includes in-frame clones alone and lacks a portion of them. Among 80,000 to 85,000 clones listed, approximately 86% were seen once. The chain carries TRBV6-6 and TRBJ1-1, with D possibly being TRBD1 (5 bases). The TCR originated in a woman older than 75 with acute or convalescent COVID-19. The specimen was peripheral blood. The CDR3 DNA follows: TGTGCCAGCATGGGGGGCACTGAAGCTTTCTTT. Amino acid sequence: CASMGGTEAFF.